The sequence of this T cell receptor (beta chain) was determined in a study of shared clonotypes between healthy human individuals. Sequencing was performed with immunoSEQ multiplex PCR; in TCRdb, only in-frame clones are kept and a portion is missing. The table records about 2.4 million clones, under 95% of them present only once. The TCR comes from a man aged 18 to 30 in good health. Some clones in this sample may be carry-over from other donors' samples. Sequencing used naive CD4+ T cells from PBMCs. Subset of the sample: CD45RA+ positively selected.

The CDR3 bases are TGCGCCAGCAGCCCCGGGGACAGTGATAGCAATCAGCCCCAGCATTTT. Amino acid sequence: CASSPGDSDSNQPQHF. The chain recombines TRBV5-1 with TRBJ1-5, with 7 bases fitting TRBD1. CDR3 length equals 16 residues. V trimming: 4 bases; J trimming: 0 bases; junction bases outside the gene matches: 7. CDR1 and CDR2 from the germline V gene are SGHRS and YFSETQ.